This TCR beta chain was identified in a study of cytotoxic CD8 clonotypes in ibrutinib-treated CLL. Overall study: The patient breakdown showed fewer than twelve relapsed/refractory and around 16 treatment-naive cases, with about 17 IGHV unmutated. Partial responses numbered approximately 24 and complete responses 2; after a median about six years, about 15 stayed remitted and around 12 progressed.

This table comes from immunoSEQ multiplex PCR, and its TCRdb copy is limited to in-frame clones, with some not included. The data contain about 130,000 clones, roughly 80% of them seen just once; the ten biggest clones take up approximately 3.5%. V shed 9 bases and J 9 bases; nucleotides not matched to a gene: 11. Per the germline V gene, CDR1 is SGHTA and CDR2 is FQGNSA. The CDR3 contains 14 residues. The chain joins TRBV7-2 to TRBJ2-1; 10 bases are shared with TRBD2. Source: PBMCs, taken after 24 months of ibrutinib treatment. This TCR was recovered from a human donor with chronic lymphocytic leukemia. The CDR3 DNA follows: TGTGCCAGTCCCCAGCGGGGGGGCCCCAGTGAGCAGTTCTTC. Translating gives CASPQRGGPSEQFF.